Listed below are T cell receptor beta chains from one sample, sequenced in a study of CD8+CD57+ T cells in acquired aplastic anemia. TCRdb independently ran MiXCR on the reads; one entry per CDR3 protein. This table has 250,000 to 350,000 distinct CDR3 sequences, about three fifths appearing once. The source material was sorted CD4+, CD8+, or CD8+CD57+ T cells (not recorded which) from PBMCs. The receptors were sampled from a human donor with aplastic anemia. CDR3s include the opening cysteine and the closing phenylalanine or tryptophan. A D gene is named only where the DNA matches it firmly. A row's size may be missing; if present it is once, few, many or a size class.

clone_size: NA
d_call: NA
v_call: TRBV5-1
j_call: TRBJ1-2
cdr3_aa: CASSLVGGPNYGYTF

clone_size: many
d_call: NA
v_call: TRBV12-3/TRBV12-4
j_call: TRBJ1-4
cdr3_aa: CASTSTRTGREKLFF

clone_size: few
d_call: TRBD2
v_call: TRBV6-4
j_call: TRBJ2-1
cdr3_aa: CASGLAVESYNEQFF

clone_size: many
d_call: NA
v_call: TRBV24-1
j_call: TRBJ2-5
cdr3_aa: CATSDLWETQYF

clone_size: NA
d_call: TRBD1
v_call: TRBV27
j_call: TRBJ2-5
cdr3_aa: CASSSKTGGQETQYF

clone_size: NA
d_call: NA
v_call: TRBV10-3
j_call: TRBJ1-2
cdr3_aa: CAITTGDYGYTF

clone_size: many
d_call: NA
v_call: TRBV6-6
j_call: TRBJ2-7
cdr3_aa: CASSYARVLSYEQYF

clone_size: NA
d_call: NA
v_call: TRBV24-1
j_call: TRBJ2-1
cdr3_aa: CASSLDYRSYNEQFF

clone_size: NA
d_call: TRBD1
v_call: TRBV7-9
j_call: TRBJ1-3
cdr3_aa: CASRPGQGITGSTIYF

clone_size: many
d_call: NA
v_call: TRBV14
j_call: TRBJ1-1
cdr3_aa: CASSQDLVRGPNTEAFF

clone_size: NA
d_call: NA
v_call: TRBV7-4
j_call: TRBJ1-5
cdr3_aa: CASRKVWRSSQPQHF

clone_size: NA
d_call: TRBD1
v_call: TRBV5-1
j_call: TRBJ2-7
cdr3_aa: CASSWDSGAYEQYF

clone_size: many
d_call: NA
v_call: TRBV10-2
j_call: TRBJ2-2
cdr3_aa: CASSVKGGEYTGELFF

clone_size: NA
d_call: NA
v_call: TRBV7-8
j_call: TRBJ2-7
cdr3_aa: CASRGVAYEQYF

clone_size: few
d_call: NA
v_call: TRBV5-1
j_call: TRBJ2-7
cdr3_aa: CASSLSQPSYEQYF

clone_size: NA
d_call: NA
v_call: TRBV18
j_call: TRBJ1-6
cdr3_aa: CASSPANSPLHF

clone_size: NA
d_call: NA
v_call: TRBV2
j_call: TRBJ1-5
cdr3_aa: CASSREVNQPQHF

clone_size: NA
d_call: TRBD1
v_call: TRBV7-6
j_call: TRBJ2-3
cdr3_aa: CASSLASTTGGNVGTDTQYF

clone_size: NA
d_call: TRBD1
v_call: TRBV24-1
j_call: TRBJ2-7
cdr3_aa: CATSEGQDSWNEQYF

clone_size: NA
d_call: TRBD1
v_call: TRBV2
j_call: TRBJ2-2
cdr3_aa: CASSEATGGHGELFF

clone_size: few
d_call: TRBD2
v_call: TRBV6-1
j_call: TRBJ2-5
cdr3_aa: CASSLLAGAEETQYF

clone_size: NA
d_call: NA
v_call: TRBV20-1
j_call: TRBJ2-3
cdr3_aa: CSALTDTQYF

clone_size: NA
d_call: NA
v_call: TRBV20-1
j_call: TRBJ1-1
cdr3_aa: CSAKVRAMNTEAFF

clone_size: once
d_call: TRBD1
v_call: TRBV12-3/TRBV12-4
j_call: TRBJ1-2
cdr3_aa: CASRTTGGYTF

clone_size: few
d_call: NA
v_call: TRBV5-1
j_call: TRBJ2-7
cdr3_aa: CASSLSGELYF

clone_size: NA
d_call: NA
v_call: TRBV20-1
j_call: TRBJ2-3
cdr3_aa: CSARAGLTDTQYF

clone_size: NA
d_call: NA
v_call: TRBV20-1
j_call: TRBJ2-7
cdr3_aa: CSTDQGFEQYF

clone_size: few
d_call: NA
v_call: TRBV18
j_call: TRBJ1-2
cdr3_aa: CASSPRGDLPGGYTF

clone_size: many
d_call: NA
v_call: TRBV4-1
j_call: TRBJ2-7
cdr3_aa: CASSQTGTPRYEQYF

clone_size: many
d_call: NA
v_call: TRBV3-1
j_call: TRBJ1-2
cdr3_aa: CASSHPTDGYTF

clone_size: once
d_call: TRBD2
v_call: TRBV7-3
j_call: TRBJ2-7
cdr3_aa: CASSLTSGRAYEQYF

clone_size: NA
d_call: TRBD2
v_call: TRBV13
j_call: TRBJ2-7
cdr3_aa: CASSDLGLEWYEQYF

clone_size: many
d_call: NA
v_call: TRBV3-1
j_call: TRBJ1-1
cdr3_aa: CASSQIWGDTEAFF

clone_size: NA
d_call: NA
v_call: TRBV15
j_call: TRBJ1-2
cdr3_aa: CATSRRAIFLCANYGYTF

clone_size: NA
d_call: TRBD1
v_call: TRBV20-1
j_call: TRBJ2-7
cdr3_aa: CSASGQGYEQYF

clone_size: many
d_call: TRBD1
v_call: TRBV18
j_call: TRBJ2-5
cdr3_aa: CASRTGVEETQYF

clone_size: many
d_call: NA
v_call: TRBV12-3/TRBV12-4
j_call: TRBJ1-3
cdr3_aa: CASSFTSGNTIYF

clone_size: NA
d_call: NA
v_call: TRBV7-3
j_call: TRBJ1-1
cdr3_aa: CASSSDPNTEAFF

clone_size: NA
d_call: NA
v_call: TRBV20-1
j_call: TRBJ2-5
cdr3_aa: CSAGTGPALETQYF

clone_size: once
d_call: NA
v_call: TRBV29-1
j_call: TRBJ1-1
cdr3_aa: CSVEDRMGVVGTEASF

clone_size: NA
d_call: NA
v_call: TRBV6-1
j_call: TRBJ2-7
cdr3_aa: CASSETDVHEQYF

clone_size: few
d_call: TRBD2
v_call: TRBV20-1
j_call: TRBJ2-5
cdr3_aa: CSASNALAGGETQYF

clone_size: once
d_call: NA
v_call: TRBV7-2
j_call: TRBJ2-7
cdr3_aa: CASSSRTGRGEQYF

clone_size: many
d_call: NA
v_call: TRBV2
j_call: TRBJ2-5
cdr3_aa: CASSEGGHYQETQYF

clone_size: NA
d_call: NA
v_call: TRBV14
j_call: TRBJ2-7
cdr3_aa: CASSQGGASAPYHF

clone_size: NA
d_call: TRBD1
v_call: TRBV20-1
j_call: TRBJ2-7
cdr3_aa: CSAGRDRGSEQYF

clone_size: many
d_call: NA
v_call: TRBV27
j_call: TRBJ1-1
cdr3_aa: CASSSRTKNTEAFF

clone_size: many
d_call: NA
v_call: TRBV6-1
j_call: TRBJ1-4
cdr3_aa: CASSERRPGDEKLFF

clone_size: NA
d_call: NA
v_call: TRBV7-3
j_call: TRBJ2-7
cdr3_aa: CASSPQGGSSREQYF

clone_size: NA
d_call: NA
v_call: TRBV10-2
j_call: TRBJ2-5
cdr3_aa: CASSESGREETQYF

clone_size: NA
d_call: NA
v_call: TRBV29-1
j_call: TRBJ2-7
cdr3_aa: CSVRDGDKGEQYF

clone_size: NA
d_call: TRBD1
v_call: TRBV24-1
j_call: TRBJ2-2
cdr3_aa: CATSDYRDRVTGELFF

clone_size: few
d_call: TRBD1
v_call: TRBV7-9
j_call: TRBJ2-7
cdr3_aa: CASSSRQGLAYEQYF